Only a few counts were recorded for the clone carrying this T cell receptor beta chain. Its cognate antigen is unknown. The TCRbeta library incorporated unique molecular identifiers. From the PCR reads, TCRdb called clonotypes with MiXCR, one entry per CDR3 protein. The table includes about 98,000 distinct CDR3 sequences, about 6.8% detected once. This sample was included in a study of T-cell reconstitution after alpha-beta-depleted transplantation in children. This CDR3 comprises 11 residues. Trimming cost V 5 bases and J 5 bases, with 6 bases left between them. Germline V gene lookup returns CDR1 SEHNR and CDR2 FQNEAQ (reference sequence). Study conclusions and caveats: Most T-cell counts and diversity one year after the transplant came from T cells that were newly produced. Reportedly, roughly two months post-transplant, alpha-beta T cells arose from several hundred expanded graft clones. Where some patients showed high TCRbeta diversity at day 60, it came from recipient T cells and thymic progenitors that had survived.

The chain joins TRBV7-9 to TRBJ2-5; the D is unclear. This clonotype was obtained from a boy aged 2 to 10 with acute lymphoblastic leukemia, due to receive a stem cell transplant. The sequenced sample was PBMCs, obtained before TCRalphabeta/CD19-depleted stem cell transplant. CDR3 residues: CASSEVETQYF. CDR3 nucleotide sequence: TGTGCCAGCAGCGAGGTGGAGACCCAGTACTTC.